These T cell receptor beta chains were read from a single sample in a study of tumor-infiltrating lymphocytes in primary liver carcinoma. TCRdb called the multiplex PCR reads again in MiXCR, with one record for every CDR3 protein. The data hold roughly 200,000 distinct CDR3 sequences, with roughly 80% observed a single time. Sequenced input: tumor tissue from primary liver carcinoma. These receptors all come from a man between 35 and 55 years old with primary liver carcinoma and hepatitis B virus infection. CDR3s include the opening cysteine and the closing phenylalanine or tryptophan. The D gene is left open where the match is weak. Size is omitted from some rows. Given values are once, few, many or a class for expanded clones.

clone_size | j_call | d_call | v_call | cdr3_nt | cdr3_aa
- | TRBJ1-5 | - | TRBV6-1 | TGTGTCAGCAGTGTCATTACAGTGCCCCGGGGGCAGTCCCAGCATTTT | CVSSVITVPRGQSQHF
- | TRBJ2-2 | TRBD2 | TRBV11-2 | TGTGCCAGCTGCTCTCCTAGCGGCGCGAACACCGGGGAGCTGTTTTTT | CASCSPSGANTGELFF
- | TRBJ2-7 | - | TRBV6-1 | TGTGCCAGTAGTGAAACTTACGACCTCGTGCAGTACTTC | CASSETYDLVQYF
- | TRBJ1-6 | - | TRBV30 | TGTGCCTGGACTCTGACGAGACCCGGGTCACCCATCCACTTT | CAWTLTRPGSPIHF
- | TRBJ2-3 | - | TRBV12-3/TRBV12-4 | TGTGCCAACAGCCGTCGGACTAGGGGGAGCACAGATACGCAGTATTTC | CANSRRTRGSTDTQYF
- | TRBJ2-1 | TRBD1 | TRBV5-5 | TGTGCCAGCGACTTGTACGTGTTGGTAGGACAGGGTAGTAATGAGCAGTTCTTC | CASDLYVLVGQGSNEQFF
- | TRBJ2-2 | - | TRBV29-1 | TGCAGCGTTGATGGCAGCAACACCGGGGAGCTGTTTTTT | CSVDGSNTGELFF
- | TRBJ2-3 | - | TRBV4-2 | TGTGCCAGCAGACAAGGTCAGCTAGTCGCAGATACGCATTATTTT | CASRQGQLVADTHYF
- | TRBJ1-2 | - | TRBV12-3/TRBV12-4 | TGTGCCAGTCTACAGGGCGGCGAAAACTATGACTACGCATTC | CASLQGGENYDYAF
- | TRBJ1-1 | - | TRBV29-1 | TGCACCGTTGCCCCAAGTTGGGGGATGAACACTGAAGCTTTCTTT | CTVAPSWGMNTEAFF
once | TRBJ2-1 | TRBD1 | TRBV29-1 | TGCAGCATGGGACAGGGTGGGTTCTTC | CSMGQGGFF
- | TRBJ2-5 | - | TRBV5-4 | TGTGCCAGCAGCTTGGATAAGAGCGTCAAATACTTC | CASSLDKSVKYF
- | TRBJ2-2 | - | TRBV11-3 | TGCACCAGCAACTGGGGACTGGAGAACACCGGGGAGCTGTTTTTT | CTSNWGLENTGELFF
- | TRBJ2-1 | - | TRBV10-3 | TGTGCCATCAGACGTGACTTGAGCTCCTACGATGAGCAATTCTTC | CAIRRDLSSYDEQFF
- | TRBJ2-7 | - | TRBV6-1 | TGTGCCAGCACGCGCCTAGGAAGGGTCCACTACGAGCAGAACTTC | CASTRLGRVHYEQNF
- | TRBJ2-3 | - | TRBV5-4 | TGTGCCAGCACCTCCTTCGAGGCTTCCACAGATACGCAGTATTTT | CASTSFEASTDTQYF
few | TRBJ2-3 | TRBD1 | TRBV5-1 | TGCGCCAGCAGCCAACAGGGGACCCGCACAGATACGCAGTATTTT | CASSQQGTRTDTQYF
- | TRBJ1-5 | - | TRBV11-3 | TGTGCCGGCAACTCAGATCTGGGGGTGGCTCAGCCCCAGCATTTT | CAGNSDLGVAQPQHF
- | TRBJ2-7 | - | TRBV4-3 | TGCACCAGCAGCCAAGATCGGGCTAGCAGATACGAGCAGTACTTC | CTSSQDRASRYEQYF
- | TRBJ2-5 | TRBD2 | TRBV6-5 | TGTGCCAGCACTTATTCGACGGGGAGGGAAGAGACCCAGTACTTC | CASTYSTGREETQYF
few | TRBJ2-7 | TRBD1 | TRBV7-3 | TGTGCCAGCAGCATGACAGGGGGCGTCTACGAGCAGTACTTC | CASSMTGGVYEQYF
- | TRBJ2-7 | TRBD1 | TRBV7-9 | TGTGGCAGCAGCTCGGATAGGGGGCCTCAGGAGCAGTACTTC | CGSSSDRGPQEQYF
- | TRBJ2-7 | - | TRBV5-1 | TGCGCAAGCAGCTTCGCCGGGATAAGCTCCTACGAGGAGTACTTC | CASSFAGISSYEEYF
- | TRBJ2-7 | - | TRBV4-3 | TGCGCCAGCAGCCAAGACTATTCTTACGAGCATTACTTC | CASSQDYSYEHYF
- | TRBJ2-1 | - | TRBV11-2 | TGTGCCAGCAGCTTAGGTAACAGGACGAGCTCCTACAGAGAGCAGCTCTTC | CASSLGNRTSSYREQLF
- | TRBJ2-5 | - | TRBV12-3/TRBV12-4 | TGTGCCAGCAGTTTATTGAGCGCGCCCCTAATTGCCCAATACTTC | CASSLLSAPLIAQYF
- | TRBJ2-3 | - | TRBV11-1 | TGTGCCAGCAGCTCTGTGGGAAGCTCTGTTGGAGCCCGCACAGATATGCGGTATTTT | CASSSVGSSVGARTDMRYF
- | TRBJ2-1 | - | TRBV6-2/TRBV6-3 | TGTGCCAGCAGTAACAGCAGGGACCGCTCCTACAATGAGCAGCTCTTC | CASSNSRDRSYNEQLF
- | TRBJ2-1 | - | TRBV11-3 | TGTGTCAACAGCATAGGCGTCTGGAACAATGAGCAGTTCTTC | CVNSIGVWNNEQFF
- | TRBJ2-1 | - | TRBV11-3 | TGTCCCAGCAGCTTAGGTGTCAGCAGCAATGAGCAGTCCTTC | CPSSLGVSSNEQSF
- | TRBJ1-1 | - | TRBV29-1 | TGCAGTGTTCGATGGAGTGCGACTGAAGCTTTCTTT | CSVRWSATEAFF
- | TRBJ2-1 | TRBD2 | TRBV7-6 | TGTGCCAGCAGCTTGTCGGGTAGCGGGAGGGCCTGGGATGAGCAGTTCTTC | CASSLSGSGRAWDEQFF
- | TRBJ2-3 | TRBD2 | TRBV4-1 | TGCGCCAGCAACCAAGGGGGGGGACTAGCTGGAGGACCAGATACGCAGTATTTT | CASNQGGGLAGGPDTQYF
- | TRBJ2-7 | - | TRBV6-5 | TGTGCCAGCAGAGCGGGACATGGGTTTTGGGAGCAGTACTTC | CASRAGHGFWEQYF
- | TRBJ2-4 | TRBD1 | TRBV6-1 | TGTGCCAGCCGTGCCACAGGGGGGTTTGGCAAAAACATTCAGAATTTC | CASRATGGFGKNIQNF
- | TRBJ1-1 | - | TRBV29-1 | TGCAGCGTTTCGGTAGGGCGGGGAATGGGAACTGAAGCTTTCTTT | CSVSVGRGMGTEAFF
- | TRBJ2-7 | - | TRBV11-1 | TGTGCCAGCAGCTTATGGCCTGCGTGTGAAAGCTCCTACGAGCAGTACTTC | CASSLWPACESSYEQYF
- | TRBJ1-2 | - | TRBV24-1 | TGTGCCACCAGTGGCCCCGGACACTTCTATGGCTACATCTTC | CATSGPGHFYGYIF
once | TRBJ1-1 | - | TRBV29-1 | TGCTGCGTTGCCGGGGGGTGGGGCATGAAAACTGAAGCTTTCTTT | CCVAGGWGMKTEAFF
- | TRBJ2-2 | - | TRBV14 | TGTGCCAGCAGCCAAGATCGGATGAACACCGGGGAGCTATTTTTT | CASSQDRMNTGELFF
- | TRBJ2-2 | - | TRBV7-9 | TGTGCCAGCAGCTTACTTCTCCAGGGTTGGACAGGGGAGCTGTTTTTT | CASSLLLQGWTGELFF
- | TRBJ2-2 | - | TRBV6-5 | TGTGCCAGCAGTTTCCGACAAGAGGGGCCCGGTGAGCTGTTTTTT | CASSFRQEGPGELFF
- | TRBJ2-7 | TRBD2 | TRBV12-3/TRBV12-4 | TGTGCCAGCACCCTGGGAATAGCGGGAGGCGATGAGCAGTACTTC | CASTLGIAGGDEQYF
- | TRBJ2-3 | TRBD2 | TRBV12-3/TRBV12-4 | TGTGCCAGCAGCCCCCCCCTAGCGGGAGGTCGAAACACAGATACGCAGTTTTTT | CASSPPLAGGRNTDTQFF
- | TRBJ2-1 | - | TRBV6-2/TRBV6-3 | TGTACCAGCAGGTCAGGTCTCACGGGAGAAGGGTACAATGAGCAGTTCTTC | CTSRSGLTGEGYNEQFF
- | TRBJ1-4 | - | TRBV6-5 | TGTGCCAGTAGTTACTCGTCCGGGACGTCATATGAAAAACTGTTTTTT | CASSYSSGTSYEKLFF
- | TRBJ2-2 | - | TRBV11-2 | TGTGCCGGCATCATTACCGCTACATGGACGGTGGGGACCGGGGTGCTGTTTTTT | CAGIITATWTVGTGVLFF
- | TRBJ2-2 | TRBD2 | TRBV29-1 | TGCGGCCTTGGGACTAGCATGGCGAACACCGGGGAGCTGTTTTTT | CGLGTSMANTGELFF
- | TRBJ2-5 | - | TRBV12-3/TRBV12-4 | TGTGCAAGCAACCTTACGGGGCAGGGAGAGACCCAGTACTTC | CASNLTGQGETQYF
- | TRBJ2-4 | TRBD2 | TRBV11-1 | TGTGCCAGCAGCTATCCCGGGACTAGCGGGACGAGAAACATTCATTACTTC | CASSYPGTSGTRNIHYF
- | TRBJ2-4 | - | TRBV4-3 | TGCGCCAGCAGCCAAGATGGCAGCATAGCCACAAACATTCAGCACTTC | CASSQDGSIATNIQHF
- | TRBJ1-2 | - | TRBV12-3/TRBV12-4 | TGTGCCAGTAGTTTATGGGCGGACAGCGAGAGGGGCTGCACCTTC | CASSLWADSERGCTF
once | TRBJ1-1 | - | TRBV11-2 | TGTGCCAGCAACTTAGGCCTGAACACACAAGCTTTCTTT | CASNLGLNTQAFF
- | TRBJ1-2 | - | TRBV6-2/TRBV6-3 | TGCGCCAGCAGCCCCCGGAGCGCCTATGGCTACACCTTC | CASSPRSAYGYTF
- | TRBJ2-7 | - | TRBV6-1 | TGTGCCAGCAGTGAAGCGCAGGTTTCCTACGAGCAGTACTTT | CASSEAQVSYEQYF